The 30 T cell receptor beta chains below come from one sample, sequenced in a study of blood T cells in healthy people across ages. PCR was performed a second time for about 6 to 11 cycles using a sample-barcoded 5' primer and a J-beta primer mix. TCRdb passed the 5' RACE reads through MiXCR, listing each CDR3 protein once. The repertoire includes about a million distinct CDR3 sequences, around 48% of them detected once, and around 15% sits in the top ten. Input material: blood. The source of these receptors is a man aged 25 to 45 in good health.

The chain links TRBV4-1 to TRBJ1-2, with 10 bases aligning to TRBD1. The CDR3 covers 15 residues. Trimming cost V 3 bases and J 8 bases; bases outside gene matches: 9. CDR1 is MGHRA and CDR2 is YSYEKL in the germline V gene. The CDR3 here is CASSQAGTGVCGYTF. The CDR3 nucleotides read TGCGCCAGCAGCCAGGCCGGGACAGGGGTCTGCGGCTACACCTTC.

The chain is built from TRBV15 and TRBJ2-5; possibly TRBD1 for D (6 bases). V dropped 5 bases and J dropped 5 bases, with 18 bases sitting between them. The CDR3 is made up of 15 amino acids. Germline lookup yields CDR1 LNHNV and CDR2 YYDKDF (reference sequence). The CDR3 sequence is CATSPAPGARETQYF. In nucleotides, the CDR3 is TGTGCCACCAGCCCCGCCCCAGGGGCCAGGGAGACCCAGTACTTC.

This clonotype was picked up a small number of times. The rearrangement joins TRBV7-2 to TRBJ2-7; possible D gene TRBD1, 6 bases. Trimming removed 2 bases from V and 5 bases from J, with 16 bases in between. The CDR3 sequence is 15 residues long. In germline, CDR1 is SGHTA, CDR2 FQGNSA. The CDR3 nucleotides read TGTGCCAGCAGCTTACCGTTTGGGGGCGGCCACGAGCAGTACTTC. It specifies CASSLPFGGGHEQYF.

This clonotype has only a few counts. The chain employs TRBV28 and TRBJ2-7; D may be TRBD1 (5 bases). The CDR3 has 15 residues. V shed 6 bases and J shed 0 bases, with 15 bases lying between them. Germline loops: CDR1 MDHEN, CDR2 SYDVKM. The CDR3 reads CASRSSGTGSYEQYF. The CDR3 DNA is TGTGCCAGCAGGTCCTCCGGTACAGGCTCCTACGAGCAGTACTTC.

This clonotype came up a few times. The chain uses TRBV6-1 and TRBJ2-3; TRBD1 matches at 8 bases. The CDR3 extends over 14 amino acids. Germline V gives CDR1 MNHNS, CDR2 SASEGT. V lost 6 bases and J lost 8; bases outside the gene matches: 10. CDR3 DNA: TGTGCCAGCAGGACGGACAGGGAAGGTGGTACGCAGTATTTT. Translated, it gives CASRTDREGGTQYF.

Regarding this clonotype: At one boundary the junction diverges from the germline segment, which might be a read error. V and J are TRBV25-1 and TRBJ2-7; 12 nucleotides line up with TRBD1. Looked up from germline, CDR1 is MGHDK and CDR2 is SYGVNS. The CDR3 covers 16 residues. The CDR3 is CASSEWGTGGIYEQYF. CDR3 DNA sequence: TGTGCCAGTAGTGAATGGGGGACAGGGGGCATCTACGAGCAGTACTTC.

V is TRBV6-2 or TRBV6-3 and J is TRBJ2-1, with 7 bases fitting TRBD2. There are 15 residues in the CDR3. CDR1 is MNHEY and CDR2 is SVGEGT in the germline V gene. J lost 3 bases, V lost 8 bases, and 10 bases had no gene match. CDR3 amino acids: CASRHGEGIYNEQFF. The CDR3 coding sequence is TGTGCCAGCCGGCACGGGGAGGGGATCTACAATGAGCAGTTCTTC.

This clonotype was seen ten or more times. CDR3 DNA: TGTGCCAGCAGCTTGGGCGGCGGGAGGAGCTATGGCTACACCTTC. Its protein product is CASSLGGGRSYGYTF. The chain joins TRBV11-1 to TRBJ1-2, with no clear D. Germline values: CDR1 SGHAT, CDR2 FQDESV (reference sequence). The length of the CDR3 is 15 residues. V gave up 3 bases and J gave up 4 bases, with 15 bases separating them.

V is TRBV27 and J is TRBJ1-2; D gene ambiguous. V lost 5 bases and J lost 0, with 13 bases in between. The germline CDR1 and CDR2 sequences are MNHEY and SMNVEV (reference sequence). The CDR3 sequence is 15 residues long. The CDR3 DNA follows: TGTGCCAGCAGTCCTGAAAGAAGCCCTAACTATGGCTACACCTTC. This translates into CASSPERSPNYGYTF.

CDR3 bases: TGCGCCAGCAGCTGGGGGACATTTCTACTGAATGGCTACACCTTC. Protein: CASSWGTFLLNGYTF. The rearrangement uses TRBV5-1 and TRBJ1-2; weak D call: TRBD1 (6 bases). The CDR3 spans 15 residues. V was shortened by 3 bases and J by 6 bases, with 18 bases between the two germline ends. Germline values: CDR1 SGHRS, CDR2 YFSETQ.

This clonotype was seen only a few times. The CDR3 DNA reads TGCGCCAGCAGCTTGCAGGGTCAGGGTTCGACAGATACGCAGTATTTT. It translates to CASSLQGQGSTDTQYF. The genes are TRBV5-1 and TRBJ2-3, with D possibly matching TRBD1 (5 bases). Trimming removed 1 base at V and 3 bases at J, with 15 bases between. The CDR3 has 16 amino acids. Germline CDR1 is SGHRS and CDR2 is YFSETQ.

CDR3 in amino acids: CASSPRHERQETQYF. The CDR3 DNA sequence: TGCGCCAGCAGCCCTAGACACGAACGCCAAGAGACCCAGTACTTC. The chain uses TRBV5-1 and TRBJ2-5; D gene ambiguous. V dropped 4 bases and J dropped 1 base, with 14 bases sitting between them. Per the germline V gene, CDR1 is SGHRS and CDR2 is YFSETQ. The CDR3 length is 15 residues. Drawing the rest from reference TRBV5-1 and TRBJ2-5, the complete variable domain is KAGVTQTPRYLIKTRGQQVTLSCSPISGHRSVSWYQQTPGQGLQFLFEYFSETQRNKGNFPGRFSGRQFSNSRSEMNVSTLELGDSALYLCASSPRHERQETQYFGPGTRLLVL.

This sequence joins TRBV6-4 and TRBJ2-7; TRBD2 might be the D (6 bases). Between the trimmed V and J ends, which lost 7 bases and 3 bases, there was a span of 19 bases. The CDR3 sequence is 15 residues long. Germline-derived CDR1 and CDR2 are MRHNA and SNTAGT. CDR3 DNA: TGTGCCAGCAACCGTACGTTGCAGGGAGGCTACGAGCAGTACTTC. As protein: CASNRTLQGGYEQYF.

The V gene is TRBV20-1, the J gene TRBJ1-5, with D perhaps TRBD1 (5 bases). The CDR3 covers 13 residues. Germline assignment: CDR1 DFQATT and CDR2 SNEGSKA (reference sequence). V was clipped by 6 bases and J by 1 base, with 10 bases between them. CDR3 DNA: TGCAGTGCCGCTCGGGGGAGCAATCAGCCCCAGCATTTT. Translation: CSAARGSNQPQHF.

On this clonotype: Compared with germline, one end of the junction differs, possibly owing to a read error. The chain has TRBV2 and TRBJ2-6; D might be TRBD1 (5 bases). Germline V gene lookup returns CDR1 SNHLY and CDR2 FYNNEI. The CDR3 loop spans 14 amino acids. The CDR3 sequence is CASSPSSGANVPTF. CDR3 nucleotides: TGTGCCAGCAGTCCAAGCTCTGGGGCCAACGTCCCGACTTTC.

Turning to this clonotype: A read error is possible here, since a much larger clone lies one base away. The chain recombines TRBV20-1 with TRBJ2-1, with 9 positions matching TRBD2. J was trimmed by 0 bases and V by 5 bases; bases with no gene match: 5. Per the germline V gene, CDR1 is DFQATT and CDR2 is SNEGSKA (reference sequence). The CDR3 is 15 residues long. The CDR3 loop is CSAGIAGDSYNEQFF. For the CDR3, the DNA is TGCAGTGCTGGAATAGCGGGGGACTCCTACAATGAGCAGTTCTTC.

As DNA, the CDR3 is TGCGCCAGCAGCCAAGAGGGACACGTTTCCTACGAGCAGTACTTC. Residues: CASSQEGHVSYEQYF. The chain employs TRBV4-1 and TRBJ2-7; D might be TRBD1 (6 bases). This CDR3 has 15 residues. With 0 bases removed from V and 1 base from J, the gap between germline ends came to 10 bases. Germline CDR1 is MGHRA and CDR2 is YSYEKL.

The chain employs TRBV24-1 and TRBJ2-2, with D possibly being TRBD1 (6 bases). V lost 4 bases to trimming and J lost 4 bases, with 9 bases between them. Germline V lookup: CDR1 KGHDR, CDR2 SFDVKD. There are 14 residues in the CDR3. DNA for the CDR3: TGTGCCACCAGTGACCCCAGGGGCACCGGGGAGCTGTTTTTT. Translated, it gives CATSDPRGTGELFF.

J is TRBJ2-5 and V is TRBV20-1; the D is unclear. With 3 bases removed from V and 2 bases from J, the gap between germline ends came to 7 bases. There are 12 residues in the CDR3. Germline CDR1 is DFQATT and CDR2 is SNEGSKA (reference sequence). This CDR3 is CSASLRQETQYF. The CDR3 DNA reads TGCAGTGCTAGCCTACGGCAAGAGACCCAGTACTTC.

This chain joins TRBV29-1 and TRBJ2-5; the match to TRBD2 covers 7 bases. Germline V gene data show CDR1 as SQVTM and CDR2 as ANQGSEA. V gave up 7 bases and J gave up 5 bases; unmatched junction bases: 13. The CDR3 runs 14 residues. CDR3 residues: CSASGGEGQETQYF. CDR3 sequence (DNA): TGCAGCGCCTCGGGTGGGGAGGGTCAGGAGACCCAGTACTTC.

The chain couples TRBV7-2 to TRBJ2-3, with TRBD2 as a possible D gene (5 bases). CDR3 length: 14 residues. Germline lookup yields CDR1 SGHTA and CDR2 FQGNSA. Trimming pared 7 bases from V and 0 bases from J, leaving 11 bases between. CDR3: CASTDYGSTDTQYF. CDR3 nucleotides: TGTGCCAGCACCGACTACGGTAGCACAGATACGCAGTATTTT.

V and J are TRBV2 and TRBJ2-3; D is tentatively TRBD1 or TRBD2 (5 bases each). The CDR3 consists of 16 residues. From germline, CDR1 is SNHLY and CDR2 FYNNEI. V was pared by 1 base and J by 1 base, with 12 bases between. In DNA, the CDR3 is TGTGCCAGCAGTGAAGTACCTGGGACCCGCACAGATACGCAGTATTTT. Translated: CASSEVPGTRTDTQYF.

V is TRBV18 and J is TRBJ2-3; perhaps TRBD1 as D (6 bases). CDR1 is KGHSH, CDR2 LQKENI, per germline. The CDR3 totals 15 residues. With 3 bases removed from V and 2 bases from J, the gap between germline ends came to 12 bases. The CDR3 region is CASSPRQADTDTQYF. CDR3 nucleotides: TGTGCCAGCTCACCCCGACAGGCCGACACAGATACGCAGTATTTT.

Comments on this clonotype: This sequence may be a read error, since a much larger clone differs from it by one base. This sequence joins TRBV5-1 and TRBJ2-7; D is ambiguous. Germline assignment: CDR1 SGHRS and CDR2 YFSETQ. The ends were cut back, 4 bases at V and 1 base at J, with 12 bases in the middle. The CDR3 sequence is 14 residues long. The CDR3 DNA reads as TGCGCCAGCAGCGTGGTGGCCCAATCCTACGAGCAGTACTTC. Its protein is CASSVVAQSYEQYF. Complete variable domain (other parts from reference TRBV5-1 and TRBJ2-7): KAGVTQTPRYLIKTRGQQVTLSCSPISGHRSVSWYQQTPGQGLQFLFEYFSETQRNKGNFPGRFSGRQFSNSRSEMNVSTLELGDSALYLCASSVVAQSYEQYFGPGTRLTVT.

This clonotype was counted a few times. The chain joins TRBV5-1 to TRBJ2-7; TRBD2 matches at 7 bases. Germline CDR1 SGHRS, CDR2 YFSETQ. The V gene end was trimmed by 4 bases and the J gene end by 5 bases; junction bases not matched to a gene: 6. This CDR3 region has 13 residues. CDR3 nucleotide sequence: TGCGCCAGCAGCCCAGCAGGGAGGGACGAGCAGTACTTC. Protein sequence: CASSPAGRDEQYF.

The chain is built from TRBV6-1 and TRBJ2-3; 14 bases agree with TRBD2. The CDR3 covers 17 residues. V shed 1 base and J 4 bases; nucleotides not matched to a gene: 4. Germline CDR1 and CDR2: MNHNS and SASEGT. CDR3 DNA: TGTGCCAGCAGTGAAGGCATGGGACTAGCGGGGGCAGATACGCAGTATTTT. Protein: CASSEGMGLAGADTQYF.

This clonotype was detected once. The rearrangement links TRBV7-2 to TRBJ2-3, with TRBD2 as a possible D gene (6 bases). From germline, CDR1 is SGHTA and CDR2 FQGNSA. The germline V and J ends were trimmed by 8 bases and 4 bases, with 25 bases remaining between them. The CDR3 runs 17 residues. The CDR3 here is CASSQQAGGTLADTQYF. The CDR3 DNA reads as TGTGCCAGCTCCCAGCAAGCCGGCGGGACTCTCGCAGATACGCAGTATTTT.

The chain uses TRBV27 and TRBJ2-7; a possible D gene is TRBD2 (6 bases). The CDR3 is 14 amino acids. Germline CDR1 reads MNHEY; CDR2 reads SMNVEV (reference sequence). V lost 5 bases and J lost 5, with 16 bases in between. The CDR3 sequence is CASSLVGGKDEQYF. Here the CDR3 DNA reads TGTGCCAGCAGTCTTGTCGGGGGTAAAGACGAGCAGTACTTC.

The CDR3 loop is CASSLRPGTLTYNEQFF. CDR3 in DNA: TGTGCCAGCAGCTTGAGGCCAGGGACCCTTACCTACAATGAGCAGTTCTTC. The rearrangement links TRBV5-5 to TRBJ2-1; D is perhaps TRBD1 or TRBD2 (5 bases each). The CDR3 is 17 residues long. The ends were cut back, 1 base at V and 2 bases at J, with 16 bases in the middle. Per germline, CDR1 SGHKS and CDR2 YYEKEE (reference sequence).

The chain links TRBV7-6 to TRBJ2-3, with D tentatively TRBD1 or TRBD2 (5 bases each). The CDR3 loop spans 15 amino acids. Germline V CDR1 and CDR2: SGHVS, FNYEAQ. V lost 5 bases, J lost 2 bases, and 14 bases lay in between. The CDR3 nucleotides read TGTGCCAGCAGCCCAGGGACCCATCCCACAGATACGCAGTATTTT. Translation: CASSPGTHPTDTQYF.